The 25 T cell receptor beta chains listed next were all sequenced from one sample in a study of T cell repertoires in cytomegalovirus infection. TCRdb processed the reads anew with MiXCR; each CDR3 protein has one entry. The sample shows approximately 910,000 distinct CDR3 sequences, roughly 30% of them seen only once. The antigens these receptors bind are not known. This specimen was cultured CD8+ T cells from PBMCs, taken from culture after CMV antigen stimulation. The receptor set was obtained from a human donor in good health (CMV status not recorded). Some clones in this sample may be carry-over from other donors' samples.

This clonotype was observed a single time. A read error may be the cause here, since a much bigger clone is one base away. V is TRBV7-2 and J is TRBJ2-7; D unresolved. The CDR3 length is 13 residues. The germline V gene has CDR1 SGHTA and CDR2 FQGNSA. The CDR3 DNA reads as TGTGCCGGCAGTTTCCCTGGAGTAGGCGAGCAGTACTTC. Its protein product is CAGSFPGVGEQYF.

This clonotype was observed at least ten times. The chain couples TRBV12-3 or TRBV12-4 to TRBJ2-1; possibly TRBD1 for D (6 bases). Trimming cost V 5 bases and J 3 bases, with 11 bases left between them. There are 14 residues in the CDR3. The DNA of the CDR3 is TGTGCCAGCAGTCCCTCGGGACACTACAATGAGCAGTTCTTC. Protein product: CASSPSGHYNEQFF.

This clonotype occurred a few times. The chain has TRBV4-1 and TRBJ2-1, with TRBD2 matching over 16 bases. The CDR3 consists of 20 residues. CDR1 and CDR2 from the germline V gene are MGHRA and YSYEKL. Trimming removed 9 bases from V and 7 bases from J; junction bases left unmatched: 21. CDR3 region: CASSKGPGLAGGPKENEQFF. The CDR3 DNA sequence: TGCGCCAGTTCCAAAGGCCCGGGACTAGCGGGGGGGCCGAAAGAAAATGAGCAGTTCTTC.

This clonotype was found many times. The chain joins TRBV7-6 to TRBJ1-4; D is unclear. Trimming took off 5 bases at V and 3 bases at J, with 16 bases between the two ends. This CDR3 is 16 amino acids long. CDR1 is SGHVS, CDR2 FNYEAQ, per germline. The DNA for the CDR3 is TGTGCCAGCAGCCCCTACTGGGGTTCCCCTAATGAAAAACTGTTTTTT. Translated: CASSPYWGSPNEKLFF.

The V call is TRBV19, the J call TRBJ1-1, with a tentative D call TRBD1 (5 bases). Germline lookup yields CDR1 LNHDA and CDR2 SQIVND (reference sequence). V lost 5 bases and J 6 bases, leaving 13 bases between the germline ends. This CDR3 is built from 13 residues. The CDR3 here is CASSFQGLPEAFF. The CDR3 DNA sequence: TGTGCCAGTAGTTTCCAGGGTTTGCCTGAAGCTTTCTTT.

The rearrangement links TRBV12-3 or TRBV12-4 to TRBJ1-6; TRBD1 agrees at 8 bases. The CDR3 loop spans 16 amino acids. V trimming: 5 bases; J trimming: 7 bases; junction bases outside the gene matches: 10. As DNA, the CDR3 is TGTGCCAGCAGTATGAGTAGGACAGGGAGAAATTCACCCCTCCACTTT. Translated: CASSMSRTGRNSPLHF.

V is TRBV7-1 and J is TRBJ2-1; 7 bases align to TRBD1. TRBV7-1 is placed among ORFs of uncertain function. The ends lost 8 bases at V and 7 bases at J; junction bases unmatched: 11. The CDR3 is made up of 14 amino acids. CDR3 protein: CASETGLKENEQFF. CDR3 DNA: TGTGCCAGCGAGACAGGGCTCAAGGAGAATGAGCAGTTCTTC.

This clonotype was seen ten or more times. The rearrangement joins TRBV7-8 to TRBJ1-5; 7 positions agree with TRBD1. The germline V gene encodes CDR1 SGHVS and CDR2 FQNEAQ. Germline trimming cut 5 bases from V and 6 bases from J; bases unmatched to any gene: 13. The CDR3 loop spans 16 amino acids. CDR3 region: CASSPTGTVVRQPQHF. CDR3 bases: TGTGCCAGCAGCCCCACCGGGACAGTTGTTCGTCAGCCCCAGCATTTT. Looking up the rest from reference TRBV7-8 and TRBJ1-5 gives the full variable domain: GAGVSQSPRYKVAKRGQDVALRCDPISGHVSLFWYQQALGQGPEFLTYFQNEAQLDKSGLPSDRFFAERPEGSVSTLKIQRTQQEDSAVYLCASSPTGTVVRQPQHFGDGTRLSIL.

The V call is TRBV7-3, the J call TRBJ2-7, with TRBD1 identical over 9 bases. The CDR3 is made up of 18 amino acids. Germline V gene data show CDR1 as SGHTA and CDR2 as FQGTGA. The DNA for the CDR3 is TGTGCCAACAGCTTAGGGGACAGGGTCCGATTTTGTTCCTACGAGCAGTACGTC. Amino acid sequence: CANSLGDRVRFCSYEQYV.

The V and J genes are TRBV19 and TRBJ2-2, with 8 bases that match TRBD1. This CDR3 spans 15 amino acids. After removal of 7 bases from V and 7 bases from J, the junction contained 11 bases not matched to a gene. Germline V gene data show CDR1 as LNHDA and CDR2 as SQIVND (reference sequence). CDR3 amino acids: CASTSPTGVSGELFF. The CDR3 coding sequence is TGTGCCAGTACCTCCCCGACAGGGGTGAGCGGGGAGCTGTTTTTT. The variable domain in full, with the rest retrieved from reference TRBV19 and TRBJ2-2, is DGGITQSPKYLFRKEGQNVTLSCEQNLNHDAMYWYRQDPGQGLRLIYYSQIVNDFQKGDIAEGYSVSREKKESFPLTVTSAQKNPTAFYLCASTSPTGVSGELFFGEGSRLTVL.

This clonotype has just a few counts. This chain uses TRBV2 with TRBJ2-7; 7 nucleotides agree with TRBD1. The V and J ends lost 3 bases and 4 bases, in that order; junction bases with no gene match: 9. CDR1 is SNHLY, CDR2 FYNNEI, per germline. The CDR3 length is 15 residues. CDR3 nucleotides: TGTGCCAGCAGTGACGTCACACGGGACAGTTACGAGCAGTACGTC. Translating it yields CASSDVTRDSYEQYV.

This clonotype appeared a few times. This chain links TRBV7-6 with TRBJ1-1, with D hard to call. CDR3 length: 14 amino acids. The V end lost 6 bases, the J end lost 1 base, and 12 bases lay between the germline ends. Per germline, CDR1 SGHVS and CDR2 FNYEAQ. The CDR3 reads CASRDQRGNTEAFF. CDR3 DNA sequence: TGTGCCAGCAGGGATCAGCGGGGGAACACTGAAGCTTTCTTT. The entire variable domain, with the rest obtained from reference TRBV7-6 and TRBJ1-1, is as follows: GAGVSQSPRYKVTKRGQDVALRCDPISGHVSLYWYRQALGQGPEFLTYFNYEAQQDKSGLPNDRFSAERPEGSISTLTIQRTEQRDSAMYRCASRDQRGNTEAFFGQGTRLTVV.

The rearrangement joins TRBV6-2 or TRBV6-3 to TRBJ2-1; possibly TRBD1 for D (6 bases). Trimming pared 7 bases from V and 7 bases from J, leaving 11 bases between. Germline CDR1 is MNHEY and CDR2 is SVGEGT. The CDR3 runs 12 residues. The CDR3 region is CASTGGRNEQFF. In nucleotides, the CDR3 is TGTGCCAGCACTGGGGGCCGGAATGAGCAGTTCTTC.

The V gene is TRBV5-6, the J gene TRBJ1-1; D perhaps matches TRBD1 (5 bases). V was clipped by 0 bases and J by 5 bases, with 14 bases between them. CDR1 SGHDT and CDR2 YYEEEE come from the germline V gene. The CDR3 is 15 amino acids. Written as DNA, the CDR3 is TGTGCCAGCAGCTTGGGGGGGTACGTTTGGACTGAAGCTTTCTTT. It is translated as CASSLGGYVWTEAFF.

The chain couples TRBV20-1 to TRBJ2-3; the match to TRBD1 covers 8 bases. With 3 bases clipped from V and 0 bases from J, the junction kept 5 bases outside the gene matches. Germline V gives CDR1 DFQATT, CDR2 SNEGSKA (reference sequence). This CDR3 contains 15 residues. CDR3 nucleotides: TGCAGTGCTAGGAGGGACAGGAGGAGCACAGATACGCAGTATTTT. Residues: CSARRDRRSTDTQYF.

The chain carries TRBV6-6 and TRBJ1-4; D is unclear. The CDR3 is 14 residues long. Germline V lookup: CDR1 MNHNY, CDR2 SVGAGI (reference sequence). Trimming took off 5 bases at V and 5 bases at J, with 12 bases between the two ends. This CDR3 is CASSVQLTNEKLFF. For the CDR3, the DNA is TGTGCCAGCAGTGTACAGCTTACAAATGAAAAACTGTTTTTT.

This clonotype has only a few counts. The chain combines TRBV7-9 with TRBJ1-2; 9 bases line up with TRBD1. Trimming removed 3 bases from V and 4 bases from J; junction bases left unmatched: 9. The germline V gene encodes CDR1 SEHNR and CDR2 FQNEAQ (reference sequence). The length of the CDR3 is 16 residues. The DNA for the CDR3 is TGTGCCAGCAGCTTGGCGGGACAGGGAGAGGTCTATGGCTACACCTTC. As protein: CASSLAGQGEVYGYTF.

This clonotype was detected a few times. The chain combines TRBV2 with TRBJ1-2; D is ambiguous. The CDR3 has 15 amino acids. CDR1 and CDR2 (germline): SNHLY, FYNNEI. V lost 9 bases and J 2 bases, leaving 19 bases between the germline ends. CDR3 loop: CARSPIGPLNYGYTF. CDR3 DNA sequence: TGTGCCAGATCCCCTATCGGACCGCTAAACTATGGCTACACCTTC.

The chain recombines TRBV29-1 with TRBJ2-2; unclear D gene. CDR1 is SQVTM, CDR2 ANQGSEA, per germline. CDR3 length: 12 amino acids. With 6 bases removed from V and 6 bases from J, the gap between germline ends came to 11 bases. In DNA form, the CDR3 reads TGCAGCGTACGACCGGACGCCGGGGAGCTGTTTTTT. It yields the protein CSVRPDAGELFF.

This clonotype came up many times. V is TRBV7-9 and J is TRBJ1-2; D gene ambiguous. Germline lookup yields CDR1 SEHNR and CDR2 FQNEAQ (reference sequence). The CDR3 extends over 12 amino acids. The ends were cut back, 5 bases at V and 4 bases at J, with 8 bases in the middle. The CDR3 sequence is CASSPEAYGYTF. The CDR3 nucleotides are TGTGCCAGCAGCCCAGAGGCCTATGGCTACACCTTC.

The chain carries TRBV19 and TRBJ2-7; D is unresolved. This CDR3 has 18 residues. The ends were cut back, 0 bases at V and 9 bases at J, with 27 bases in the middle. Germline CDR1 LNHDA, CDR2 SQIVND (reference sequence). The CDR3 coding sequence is TGTGCCAGTAGTATAGATGGGGAAGGACCCATCGAATCGTCCTGGCAGTACTTC. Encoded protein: CASSIDGEGPIESSWQYF.

The CDR3 sequence: CASSPTVSGLTDTQYF. The CDR3 region has the DNA TGTGCCAGCAGTCCCACGGTTTCGGGGTTAACAGATACGCAGTATTTT. This chain connects TRBV6-1 to TRBJ2-3; D perhaps matches TRBD2 (5 bases). The germline CDR1 and CDR2 sequences are MNHNS and SASEGT. Trimming stripped 5 bases from V and 3 bases from J, with 18 bases between. The CDR3 runs 16 residues.

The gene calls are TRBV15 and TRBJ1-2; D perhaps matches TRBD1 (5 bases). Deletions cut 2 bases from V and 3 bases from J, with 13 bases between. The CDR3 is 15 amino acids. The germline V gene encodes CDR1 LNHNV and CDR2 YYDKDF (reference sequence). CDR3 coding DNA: TGTGCCACCAGCAGAATCCCGGGGACTGACTATGGCTACACCTTC. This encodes CATSRIPGTDYGYTF.

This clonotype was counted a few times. DNA of the CDR3: TGTGCCAGCAGCATCGGACAGGGGGTCACCGGGGAGCTGTTTTTT. Residues: CASSIGQGVTGELFF. The chain links TRBV5-6 to TRBJ2-2, with 10 bases lining up with TRBD1. Germline assignment: CDR1 SGHDT and CDR2 YYEEEE. V shed 4 bases, J shed 4 bases, and the junction held 4 bases outside the gene matches. The CDR3 has 15 residues.

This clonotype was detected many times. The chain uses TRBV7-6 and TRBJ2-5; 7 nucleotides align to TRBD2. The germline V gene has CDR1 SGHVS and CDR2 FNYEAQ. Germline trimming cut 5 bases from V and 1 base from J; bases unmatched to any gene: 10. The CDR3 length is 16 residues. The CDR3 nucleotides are TGTGCCAGCAGCCCCCGCAGCGGGGCAACCCAAGAGACCCAGTACTTC. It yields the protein CASSPRSGATQETQYF. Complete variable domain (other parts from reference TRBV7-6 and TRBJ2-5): GAGVSQSPRYKVTKRGQDVALRCDPISGHVSLYWYRQALGQGPEFLTYFNYEAQQDKSGLPNDRFSAERPEGSISTLTIQRTEQRDSAMYRCASSPRSGATQETQYFGPGTRLLVL.